The 3 T cell receptor beta chains reported below all come from one sample, sequenced in a study of regulatory T cells in long-lasting Graves disease. Sequencing libraries for TCR beta were prepared with iRepertoire HTBI primers and Arm-PCR of CDR3 regions. MiXCR, applied by TCRdb to the multiplex PCR reads, yields one record per CDR3 protein. The sample has approximately 560,000 distinct CDR3 sequences, roughly 16% seen once. Time point: newly diagnosed GD, antithyroid drugs for less than 3 months. The TCR library was made from RNA extracted from PBMCs. These sequences were also reported in another study, on T cells in Graves' hyperthyroidism and ophthalmopathy.

The material was peripheral blood mononuclear cells (PBMCs), obtained at new diagnosis, from a patient treated with antithyroid drugs. The receptors derive from a young man with Graves disease.

The rearrangement links TRBV14 to TRBJ2-2; D remains ambiguous. CDR1 SGHDN and CDR2 FVKESK come from the germline V gene. Trimming cost V 1 base and J 3 bases, with 6 bases left between them. The CDR3 length is 14 residues. The CDR3 reads CASSQVQYTGELFF. The CDR3 coding sequence is TGTGCCAGCAGCCAAGTGCAGTACACCGGGGAGCTGTTTTTT.

This clonotype has at least ten counts. This chain connects TRBV5-5 to TRBJ1-2, with no clear D. The V end lost 4 bases, the J end lost 3 bases, and 10 bases lay between the germline ends. The V gene's germline CDR1 is SGHKS and CDR2 YYEKEE (reference sequence). CDR3 size: 13 residues. In DNA, the CDR3 is TGTGCCAGCAGCGCCAACCGGGACTATGGCTACACCTTC. Amino acids: CASSANRDYGYTF.

This clonotype was observed at least ten times. The chain links TRBV19 to TRBJ1-5, with a weak D call TRBD1 (5 bases). V was clipped by 3 bases and J by 2 bases, with 8 bases between them. CDR1 and CDR2 from the germline V gene are LNHDA and SQIVND (reference sequence). The CDR3 has 14 amino acids. CDR3 nucleotide sequence: TGTGCCAGTAGTATGATCAGGGGCAATCAGCCCCAGCATTTT. This sequence encodes CASSMIRGNQPQHF. Full variable domain (outside the CDR3, taken from reference TRBV19 and TRBJ1-5): DGGITQSPKYLFRKEGQNVTLSCEQNLNHDAMYWYRQDPGQGLRLIYYSQIVNDFQKGDIAEGYSVSREKKESFPLTVTSAQKNPTAFYLCASSMIRGNQPQHFGDGTRLSIL.